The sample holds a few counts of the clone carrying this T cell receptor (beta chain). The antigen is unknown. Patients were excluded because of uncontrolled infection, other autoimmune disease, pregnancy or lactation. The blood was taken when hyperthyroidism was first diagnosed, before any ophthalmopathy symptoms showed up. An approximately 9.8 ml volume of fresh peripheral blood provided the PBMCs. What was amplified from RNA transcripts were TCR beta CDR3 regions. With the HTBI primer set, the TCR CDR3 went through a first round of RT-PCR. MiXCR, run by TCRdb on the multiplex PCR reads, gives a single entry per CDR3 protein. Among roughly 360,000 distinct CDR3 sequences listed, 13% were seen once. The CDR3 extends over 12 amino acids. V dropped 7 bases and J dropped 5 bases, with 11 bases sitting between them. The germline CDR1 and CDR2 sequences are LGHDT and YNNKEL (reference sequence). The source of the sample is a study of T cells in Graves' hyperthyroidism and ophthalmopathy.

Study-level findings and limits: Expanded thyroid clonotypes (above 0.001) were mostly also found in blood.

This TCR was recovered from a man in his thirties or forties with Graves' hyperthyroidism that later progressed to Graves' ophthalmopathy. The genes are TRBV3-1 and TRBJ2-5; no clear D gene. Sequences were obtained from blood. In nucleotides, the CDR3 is TGTGCCAGCACTTACAACTACGAGACCCAGTACTTC. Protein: CASTYNYETQYF.